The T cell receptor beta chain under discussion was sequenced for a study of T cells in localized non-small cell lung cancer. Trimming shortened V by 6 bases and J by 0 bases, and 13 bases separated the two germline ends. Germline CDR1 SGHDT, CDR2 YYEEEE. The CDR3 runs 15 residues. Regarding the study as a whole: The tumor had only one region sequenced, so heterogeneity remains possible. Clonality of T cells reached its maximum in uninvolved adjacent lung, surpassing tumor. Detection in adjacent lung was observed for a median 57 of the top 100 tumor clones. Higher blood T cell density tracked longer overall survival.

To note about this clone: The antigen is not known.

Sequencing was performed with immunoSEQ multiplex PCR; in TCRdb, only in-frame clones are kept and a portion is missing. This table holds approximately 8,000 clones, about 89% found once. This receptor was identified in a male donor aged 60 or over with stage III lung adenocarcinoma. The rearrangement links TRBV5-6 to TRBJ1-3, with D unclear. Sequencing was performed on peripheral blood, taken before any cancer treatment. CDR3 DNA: TGTGCCAGCAACCAACTACAAAGCTCTGGAAACACCATATATTTT. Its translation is CASNQLQSSGNTIYF.